This T cell receptor beta chain emerged from a study of blood T cells in healthy people across ages (dated by TCRdb to the mid-2010s). A note on the overall study: In model experiments, roughly one uniquely barcoded TCR beta cDNA molecule per two T cells was captured by template switching. Donors of different ages were randomly distributed across sequencing lanes to avoid experimental bias. The study measured age-related changes in TCR beta repertoire diversity using deep sequencing normalized with unique cDNA molecular identifiers. Four age groups were formed from the donors: young (average about 16 years), middle-aged (around 37), aged (roughly 56) and long-lived (about 80). For two donors (one aged 18 to 29 and one aged 80 or older), the study analyzed two additional independent replicas of 1 million unique cDNA reads from the same blood draw.

As concerns this clonotype: The specificity of this receptor is unknown. It has no much larger one-base neighbor in the sample; base qualities were not kept.

The roughly 39 donors, aged about 6 to 95 years, were systemically healthy Caucasian individuals from Russia. Each donor gave roughly 9.5 milliliters of peripheral blood, collected into EDTA-treated Vacutainer tubes. Ficoll-Paque density-gradient centrifugation was used to isolate PBMCs, with at least 6.5 million obtained per sample. Total RNA, at least 5.5 micrograms per sample, was extracted from PBMCs with Trizol reagent. For every donor, flow cytometry on a PBMC aliquot measured the percentage of naive CD45RAhigh/CD27high T cells. V has 0 bases trimmed and J has 5 bases trimmed; junction bases matching no gene number 10. Looking up the germline V gene yields CDR1 SQVTM and CDR2 ANQGSEA. From the cysteine through the phenylalanine, the CDR3 covers 17 amino acids. CDR3 DNA is the only sequence kept; it has 51 bases, read in frame from the first base. Beyond this particular receptor, the publication reports: Because profiling used bulk unsorted PBMCs, naive and antigen-experienced compartments could not be compared conclusively. Observed TCR beta diversity per million T cells fell roughly linearly with age, and a significant reduction was already apparent by age around 40. The long-lived group showed more naive CD4+ T cells, fewer expanded clones and increased TCR diversity than the aged group, suggesting age selection. Observed TCR beta diversity correlated strongly with the percentage of naive T cells measured by flow cytometry. Total diversity estimates from one million sequenced T cells were considered lower bounds and underestimates. The CMV infection status of donors was not known, potentially confounding age-related changes in expanded clonotypes.

Preparation of the library involved 5' RACE. Sequencing used an Illumina HiSeq 2500. A second roughly 7 to 11 cycle PCR used a sample-barcoded 5' primer and a J-beta primer mix. A unique molecular identifier was introduced onto each TCR beta cDNA molecule by a template-switch 5' adaptor carrying 12 random nucleotides. Each sample yielded at least 3 million CDR3-containing paired-end reads. First-strand cDNA synthesis was performed from all RNA using the Mint cDNA synthesis kit, with priming by a TRBC-specific oligonucleotide. Following uracil-DNA glycosylase treatment, a first 18-cycle PCR with universal primers M1SS and BC2_uni_R was performed on all cDNA. The original methods were these. For normalization, 1 million high-quality reads were randomly selected from each sample, with every read carrying a distinct molecular identifier. Reads sharing molecular identifiers were discarded rather than binned into consensus sequences. MiTCR, run with a Q25 quality threshold and the strictest error-elimination algorithm, handled CDR3 identification, clonotype clustering and error correction. A nonparametric unseen species model using Euler transformation provided a lower-bound estimate of total TCR beta diversity. The raw public reads went through TCRdb reprocessing: fastp at Q25, MiXCR clone calling, in-frame beta chains kept. Rows matching on CDR3 protein sequence are summarized as one entry with the most common DNA and genes. The V and J calls come from TCRdb's annotation, not from the publication. The sample table records 800,000 to 900,000 distinct CDR3 sequences; 62% of these occur just once. Of the sample, roughly 25% is held by the ten largest clones.

The rearranged segments are TRBV29-1 and TRBJ2-3; TRBD2 aligns with 11 central bases. The source of this sequence is a man younger than 40 in good health. The sequenced sample was blood. DNA sequence: TGCAGCGTTGAAGATCGCGTTAGCGGGGGGGGTGGAGATACGCAGTATTTT. Its protein is CSVEDRVSGGGGDTQYF.